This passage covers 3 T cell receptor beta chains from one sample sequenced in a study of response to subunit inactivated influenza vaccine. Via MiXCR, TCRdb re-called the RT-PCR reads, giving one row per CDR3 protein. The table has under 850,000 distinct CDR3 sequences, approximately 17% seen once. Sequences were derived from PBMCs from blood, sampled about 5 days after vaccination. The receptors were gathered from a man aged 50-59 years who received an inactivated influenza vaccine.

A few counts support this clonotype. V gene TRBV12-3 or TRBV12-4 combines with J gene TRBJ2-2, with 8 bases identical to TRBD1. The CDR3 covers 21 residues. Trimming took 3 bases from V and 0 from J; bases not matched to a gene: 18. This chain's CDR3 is CASSFSVRGQVDWTNTGELFF. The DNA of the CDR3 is TGTGCCAGCAGTTTTTCCGTGCGGGGACAGGTCGACTGGACGAACACCGGGGAGCTGTTTTTT.

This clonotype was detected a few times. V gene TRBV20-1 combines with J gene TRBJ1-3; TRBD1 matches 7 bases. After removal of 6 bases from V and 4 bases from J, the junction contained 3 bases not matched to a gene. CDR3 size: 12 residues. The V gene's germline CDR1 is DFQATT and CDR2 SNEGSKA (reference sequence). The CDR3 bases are TGCAGTGCCGCCAGGGGGGGAAACACCATATATTTT. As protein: CSAARGGNTIYF.

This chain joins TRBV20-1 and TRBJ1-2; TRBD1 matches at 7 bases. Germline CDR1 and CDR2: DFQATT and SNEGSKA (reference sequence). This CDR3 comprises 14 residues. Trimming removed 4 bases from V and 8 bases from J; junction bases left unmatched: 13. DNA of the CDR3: TGCAGTGCTAAAGTCGAGGGACAGTACGTCGGCTACACCTTC. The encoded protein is CSAKVEGQYVGYTF.